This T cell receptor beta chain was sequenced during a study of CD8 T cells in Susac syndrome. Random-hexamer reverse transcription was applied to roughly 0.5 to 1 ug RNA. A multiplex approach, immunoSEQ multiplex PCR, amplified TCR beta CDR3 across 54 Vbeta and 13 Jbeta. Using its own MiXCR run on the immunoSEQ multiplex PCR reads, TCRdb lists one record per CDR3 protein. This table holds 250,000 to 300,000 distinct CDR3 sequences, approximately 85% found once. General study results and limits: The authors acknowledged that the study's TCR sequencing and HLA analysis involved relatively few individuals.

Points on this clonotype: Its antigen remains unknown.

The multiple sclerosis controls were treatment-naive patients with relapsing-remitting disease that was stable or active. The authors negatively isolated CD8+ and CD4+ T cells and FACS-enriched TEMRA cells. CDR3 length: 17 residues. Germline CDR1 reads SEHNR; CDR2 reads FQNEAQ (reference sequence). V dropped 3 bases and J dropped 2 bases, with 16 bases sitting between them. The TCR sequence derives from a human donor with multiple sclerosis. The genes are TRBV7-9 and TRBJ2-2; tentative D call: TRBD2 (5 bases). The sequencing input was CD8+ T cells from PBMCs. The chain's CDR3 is CASSLDGLAANTGELFF. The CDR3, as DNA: TGTGCCAGCAGCTTGGACGGCCTAGCTGCTAACACCGGGGAGCTGTTTTTT.